This T cell receptor (beta chain) came from a study of identical twins. In its sample, this clonotype was seen many times. Its antigen is as yet unknown. It was template switching that added a universal primer site, and there were unique molecular identifiers on the cDNA. One entry per CDR3 protein, called by TCRdb with MiXCR from the 5' RACE reads. Of approximately 680,000 distinct CDR3 sequences in the sample, under 8.5% are singletons; the top ten hold 1.5% to 2%. Study-level results: Zero-insertion results could be subject to partial confounding by invariant MAIT and iNKT cells. Surplus twin overlap in beta out-of-frame sequences was less pronounced.

CDR1 ENHRY and CDR2 SYGVKD come from the germline V gene. V lost 6 bases and J lost 6; bases outside the gene matches: 6. The CDR3 totals 15 residues. The same sample was also used in a study of yellow fever vaccine responses in identical twins.

The J gene is TRBJ2-1, the V gene TRBV10-3; 12 bases are shared with TRBD1. The sequencing sample was made of PBMCs. This clonotype originated in a woman aged 18-29 years in good health. CDR3 in DNA: TGTGCCATCAGCCCGGGACAGGGGGCGGCCAATGAGCAGTTCTTC. This encodes CAISPGQGAANEQFF.